This T cell receptor (beta chain) was sequenced in a study of blood T cell repertoires in COVID-19. Study summary: Samples taken during acute and convalescent COVID-19 were collected in the United States, Italy and Spain.

TCRdb keeps only in-frame clones here, not all; method: immunoSEQ multiplex PCR. The top ten clones hold 22% of a sample with 150,000 to 200,000 clones, 70% to 85% of them seen once. The CDR3 runs to 12 residues. Germline V CDR1 and CDR2: GTSNPN, SVGIG (reference sequence). V lost 0 bases to trimming and J lost 11 bases, with 13 bases between them. Specimen: peripheral blood. V usage is TRBV30 and J usage is TRBJ1-1; D might be TRBD1 (5 bases). This TCR derives from a woman at least 80 years old with acute or convalescent COVID-19. CDR3 nucleotide sequence: TGTGCCTGGAGTGTTAGTACAGGCGCCGCTTTCTTT. Translating it yields CAWSVSTGAAFF.